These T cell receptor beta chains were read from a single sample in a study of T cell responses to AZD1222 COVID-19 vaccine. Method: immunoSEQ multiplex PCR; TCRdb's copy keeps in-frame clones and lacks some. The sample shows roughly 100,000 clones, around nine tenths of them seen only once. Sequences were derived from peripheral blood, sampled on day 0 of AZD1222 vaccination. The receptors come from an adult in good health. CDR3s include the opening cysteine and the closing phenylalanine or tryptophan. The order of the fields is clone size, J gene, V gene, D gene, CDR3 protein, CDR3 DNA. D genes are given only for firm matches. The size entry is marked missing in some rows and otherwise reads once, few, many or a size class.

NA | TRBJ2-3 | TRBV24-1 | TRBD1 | CATSRQGVDTQYF | TGTGCCACCAGTCGACAGGGCGTAGATACGCAGTATTTT
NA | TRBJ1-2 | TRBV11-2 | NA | CASSSPGGGRRNYGYTF | TGTGCCAGCAGCTCCCCTGGTGGGGGGCGACGGAACTATGGCTACACCTTC
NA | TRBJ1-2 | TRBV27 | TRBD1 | CASSPQGVWYGYTF | TGTGCCAGCAGTCCACAGGGGGTTTGGTATGGCTACACCTTC
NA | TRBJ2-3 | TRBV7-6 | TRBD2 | CASSLGLAGGWSTDTQYF | TGTGCCAGCAGCTTGGGACTAGCGGGGGGATGGAGCACAGATACGCAGTATTTT
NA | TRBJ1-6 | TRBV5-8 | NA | CASSANNGSPLHF | TGTGCCAGCAGCGCCAACAACGGTTCACCCCTCCACTTT
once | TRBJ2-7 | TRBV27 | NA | CASSAAPTPYEQYF | TGTGCCAGCAGTGCGGCCCCCACCCCCTACGAGCAGTACTTC
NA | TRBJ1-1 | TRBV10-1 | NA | CASSEKMNTEAFF | TGCGCCAGCAGTGAGAAAATGAACACTGAAGCTTTCTTT
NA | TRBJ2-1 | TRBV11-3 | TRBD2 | CASSPGGLSYNEQFF | TGTGCCAGCAGCCCGGGGGGACTATCCTACAATGAGCAGTTCTTC
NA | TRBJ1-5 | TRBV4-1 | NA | CASSQDPNQPQHF | TGCGCCAGCAGCCAAGACCCGAATCAGCCCCAGCATTTT
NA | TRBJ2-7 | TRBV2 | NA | CASRSSAWDEQYF | TGTGCCAGCAGAAGTTCGGCCTGGGACGAGCAGTACTTC
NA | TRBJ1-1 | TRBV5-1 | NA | CASKLAPENTEAFF | TGCGCCAGCAAGCTTGCTCCAGAGAACACTGAAGCTTTCTTT
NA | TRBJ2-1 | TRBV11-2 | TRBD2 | CASSRLAGDVGQNEQFF | TGTGCCAGCAGCCGACTAGCGGGAGACGTAGGGCAGAATGAGCAGTTCTTC
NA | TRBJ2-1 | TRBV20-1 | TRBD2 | CSASEIAGPYNEQFF | TGCAGTGCTAGTGAAATAGCGGGACCCTACAATGAGCAGTTCTTC
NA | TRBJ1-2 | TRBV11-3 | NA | CASSIGGRGYTF | TGTGCCAGCAGCATTGGCGGGCGCGGCTACACCTTC
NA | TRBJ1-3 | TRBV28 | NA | CASSAKLISGNTIYF | TGTGCCAGCAGTGCAAAGTTAATCTCTGGAAACACCATATATTTT
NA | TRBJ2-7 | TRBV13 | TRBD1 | CASSATGSASYEQYF | TGTGCCAGCAGCGCGACAGGGTCAGCTTCCTACGAGCAGTACTTC
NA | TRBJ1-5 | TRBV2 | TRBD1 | CASNGRDRPLDQPQHF | TGTGCCAGCAACGGACGGGACAGACCCCTTGATCAGCCCCAGCATTTT
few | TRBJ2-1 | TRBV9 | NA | CASSVGGGQSSYNEQFF | TGTGCCAGCAGCGTCGGTGGGGGCCAGAGCTCCTACAATGAGCAGTTCTTC